This TCR beta chain was recorded in a study of T cell responses to AZD1222 COVID-19 vaccine. In regard to this clone: Its cognate antigen is unknown. In the same sample, other DNA sequences code for this CDR3.

The CDR3 is 14 residues long. V shed 4 bases, J shed 4 bases, and the junction held 4 bases outside the gene matches. The germline V gene has CDR1 SGHDT and CDR2 YYEEEE. Sequencing used immunoSEQ multiplex PCR; TCRdb keeps in-frame clones, though not all of them. The data contain about 120,000 clones, approximately 85% of them singletons. Points from the study as a whole: Increased Spike-specific TCR breadth and depth were observed after two AZD1222 doses. Along spike, vaccine-associated CD4 TCRs were found throughout, with dominance at 160-218 and 743-854. Repertoire sampling happened only post peak T cell response.

This chain connects TRBV5-6 to TRBJ1-2; TRBD1 aligns across 10 bases. The clonotype was recovered from an adult in good health. Sequences were derived from peripheral blood, sampled on day 0 of MenACWY control vaccination. In DNA form, the CDR3 reads TGTGCCAGCAGCCGGGACAGGGGCCTCTATGGCTACACCTTC. Its translation: CASSRDRGLYGYTF.